A single sample gave rise to the 23 T cell receptor beta chains below, sequenced in a study of blood T cell repertoires in COVID-19. TCRdb's copy holds only in-frame clones and misses some; the assay was immunoSEQ multiplex PCR. The table lists approximately 280,000 clones, roughly nine tenths of them singletons. Sequenced sample: PBMCs or T cells enriched from blood (not recorded which). These receptors all come from a woman aged 55-75 years who had recovered from COVID-19.

This clone has just one count. CDR3 sequence (DNA): TGTGCCAGCTCACCACAAGTAGTTTGGGGGGGGAACACTGAAGCTTTCTTT. Its translation: CASSPQVVWGGNTEAFF. The rearrangement joins TRBV18 to TRBJ1-1; D may be TRBD1 (5 bases). The CDR3 runs to 17 residues. Deletions cut 1 base from V and 1 base from J, with 16 bases between. The germline V gene encodes CDR1 KGHSH and CDR2 LQKENI.

V gene TRBV9 combines with J gene TRBJ2-2, with D perhaps matching TRBD2 (7 bases). Trimming took off 0 bases at V and 5 bases at J, with 14 bases between the two ends. CDR3 size: 16 residues. Germline CDR1 SGDLS, CDR2 YYNGEE. CDR3 in amino acids: CASSVATGRGTGELFF. The CDR3 DNA is TGTGCCAGCAGCGTAGCAACAGGGAGGGGTACCGGGGAGCTGTTTTTT.

This rearrangement joins TRBV19 to TRBJ2-1; 7 bases agree with TRBD2. V gave up 4 bases and J gave up 4 bases; unmatched junction bases: 7. Germline V gives CDR1 LNHDA, CDR2 SQIVND (reference sequence). The CDR3 is 15 residues long. The CDR3, as DNA: TGTGCCAGTAGTAGCACTAGAGCGGGATACAATGAGCAGTTCTTC. Encoded protein: CASSSTRAGYNEQFF.

The chain couples TRBV7-6 to TRBJ1-1; 7 nucleotides align to TRBD1. Germline V CDR1 and CDR2: SGHVS, FNYEAQ. The CDR3 has 14 amino acids. The junction had 8 bases not matched to a gene; V was cut back by 5 bases and J by 5 bases. In DNA form, the CDR3 reads TGTGCCAGCAGCCAGAAGGGGGCAGGGACTGAAGCTTTCTTT. This gives the protein CASSQKGAGTEAFF.

Remarks on this clone: A junction end diverges from the germline sequence, so it may reflect a read error. CDR3 DNA: TGTGCTAGCAGCTTAGTAGCGGAAACCCCCGAGCAGTTCTTC. Translation gives CASSLVAETPEQFF. The chain links TRBV7-7 to TRBJ2-1; tentative D call: TRBD2 (6 bases). Germline CDR1 reads SSHAT; CDR2 reads FNYEAQ (reference sequence). The CDR3 consists of 14 residues. The full variable domain, rest sourced from reference TRBV7-7 and TRBJ2-1, is GAGVSQSPRYKVTKRGQDVTLRCDPISSHATLYWYQQALGQGPEFLTYFNYEAQPDKSGLPSDRFSAERPEGSISTLTIQRTEQRDSAMYRCASSLVAETPEQFFGPGTRLTVL.

This chain links TRBV2 with TRBJ1-1; 9 nucleotides agree with TRBD1. Trimming removed 4 bases from V and 6 bases from J; junction bases left unmatched: 3. CDR1 and CDR2 from the germline V gene are SNHLY and FYNNEI. The CDR3 has 13 residues. CDR3 sequence: CASSGDRGAEAFF. The CDR3 DNA is TGTGCCAGCAGTGGAGACAGGGGGGCTGAAGCTTTCTTT. Combining the CDR3 with reference TRBV2 and TRBJ1-1 gives the whole variable domain EPEVTQTPSHQVTQMGQEVILRCVPISNHLYFYWYRQILGQKVEFLVSFYNNEISEKSEIFDDQFSVERPDGSNFTLKIRSTKLEDSAMYFCASSGDRGAEAFFGQGTRLTVV.

The V gene is TRBV4-1, the J gene TRBJ2-5; TRBD2 matches 8 bases. V lost 1 base to trimming and J lost 4 bases; unmatched junction nucleotides: 8. The CDR3 has 16 amino acids. The germline V gene encodes CDR1 MGHRA and CDR2 YSYEKL. CDR3 in DNA: TGCGCCAGCAGCCAAGGACGAGCGGGAGAGAGAGAGACCCAGTACTTC. Encoded protein: CASSQGRAGERETQYF.

This chain connects TRBV18 to TRBJ1-2; 7 positions agree with TRBD1. V lost 3 bases and J lost 6; bases outside the gene matches: 16. Germline V CDR1 and CDR2: KGHSH, LQKENI. This CDR3 has 17 amino acids. CDR3 coding DNA: TGTGCCAGCTCACCCCAAAGAACAGGGGTAGATCAGGATGGCTACACCTTC. This sequence encodes CASSPQRTGVDQDGYTF.

J is TRBJ2-7 and V is TRBV28; a possible D gene is TRBD2 (5 bases). V lost 7 bases, J lost 2 bases, and 9 bases lay in between. Looked up from germline, CDR1 is MDHEN and CDR2 is SYDVKM. The CDR3 extends over 12 amino acids. The CDR3 protein is CASTEGPYEQYF. The CDR3 nucleotides are TGTGCCAGCACCGAGGGTCCCTACGAGCAGTACTTC.

This chain uses TRBV5-4 with TRBJ2-3; D perhaps matches TRBD2 (5 bases). Germline V gene data show CDR1 as SGHNT and CDR2 as YYREEE (reference sequence). The CDR3 runs to 13 residues. V was trimmed by 1 base and J by 6 bases, leaving 9 bases between them. Here the CDR3 DNA reads TGTGCCAGCAGCTTGTCCGGGGTGGATACGCAGTATTTT. Protein sequence: CASSLSGVDTQYF.

The chain recombines TRBV6-5 with TRBJ2-7; 10 bases agree with TRBD1. J lost 5 bases, V lost 2 bases, and 6 bases had no gene match. The CDR3 totals 15 residues. In germline, CDR1 is MNHEY, CDR2 SVGAGI. This CDR3 is CASSYAWDRGHEQYF. CDR3 nucleotide sequence: TGTGCCAGCAGTTACGCCTGGGACAGGGGCCACGAGCAGTACTTC.

The chain links TRBV2 to TRBJ1-6; no reliable D call. The CDR3 consists of 12 residues. V lost 3 bases, J lost 16 bases, and 13 bases lay in between. The germline CDR1 and CDR2 sequences are SNHLY and FYNNEI. In nucleotides, the CDR3 is TGTGCCAGCAGTGACCCGGCCCGGGTACTCCACTTT. Translated: CASSDPARVLHF.

This clone was observed a single time. The chain uses TRBV10-3 and TRBJ2-7, with 7 positions matching TRBD1. This CDR3 contains 14 residues. Losses at the gene ends were 6 bases for V and 2 bases for J; bases not matched to a gene: 7. Germline-derived CDR1 and CDR2 are ENHRY and SYGVKD. For the CDR3, the DNA is TGTGCCATCAGACCCGGACAGGAAACCTACGAGCAGTACTTC. This encodes CAIRPGQETYEQYF.

The chain links TRBV3-1 (or the pseudogene TRBV3-2) to TRBJ1-5; TRBD1 aligns across 10 bases. Trimming removed 5 bases from V and 3 bases from J; junction bases left unmatched: 4. Germline lookup yields CDR1 LGHDT and CDR2 YNNKEL (reference sequence). The CDR3 runs to 15 residues. The CDR3 region is CASSWGQGTNQPQHF. The DNA of the CDR3 is TGTGCCAGCAGCTGGGGACAGGGGACCAATCAGCCCCAGCATTTT.

V is TRBV27 and J is TRBJ2-7, with D unresolved. The CDR3 is 15 amino acids. Germline V CDR1 and CDR2: MNHEY, SMNVEV (reference sequence). Trimming left V 2 bases short and J 0 bases short, with 11 bases between. DNA of the CDR3: TGTGCCAGCAGTTTAGGGCCAATTCCCTCCTACGAGCAGTACTTC. Residues: CASSLGPIPSYEQYF.

This chain links TRBV7-9 with TRBJ1-1; D unresolved. This CDR3 region has 13 residues. CDR1 SEHNR and CDR2 FQNEAQ come from the germline V gene (reference sequence). V lost 4 bases and J lost 1, with 7 bases in between. CDR3 sequence (DNA): TGTGCCAGCAGCTATACGGGGAACACTGAAGCTTTCTTT. Residues: CASSYTGNTEAFF.

This clone was observed a handful of times. The chain couples TRBV7-3 to TRBJ2-1; TRBD2 aligns across 13 bases. Trimming at V came to 1 base and at J to 8 bases, leaving 8 bases not matched to a gene. From germline, CDR1 is SGHTA and CDR2 FQGTGA. This CDR3 has 17 residues. The CDR3 DNA is TGTGCCAGCAGCTTAAGGACTAGCGGGAGAGGGATCGATGAGCAGTTCTTC. It yields the protein CASSLRTSGRGIDEQFF.

J is TRBJ2-5 and V is TRBV5-1, with 11 bases fitting TRBD2. Trimming at V came to 5 bases and at J to 3 bases, leaving 6 bases not matched to a gene. Germline loops: CDR1 SGHRS, CDR2 YFSETQ. This CDR3 has 15 residues. The CDR3 spells CASSGGTSGEETQYF. CDR3 in DNA: TGCGCCAGCAGTGGGGGGACTAGCGGAGAAGAGACCCAGTACTTC.

The chain uses TRBV6-5 and TRBJ1-4; D is ambiguous. Trimming shortened V by 8 bases and J by 8 bases, and 12 bases separated the two germline ends. The CDR3 is made up of 12 amino acids. CDR1 is MNHEY and CDR2 is SVGAGI in the germline V gene. CDR3 loop: CASGLVGEKLFF. DNA of the CDR3: TGTGCCAGCGGTCTAGTTGGGGAAAAACTGTTTTTT.

The rearrangement joins TRBV9 to TRBJ1-4; tentative D call: TRBD1 (6 bases). CDR1 and CDR2 (germline): SGDLS, YYNGEE. V lost 4 bases, J lost 0 bases, and 16 bases lay in between. The CDR3 has 17 residues. The DNA of the CDR3 is TGTGCCAGCAGCCCCCGGGACACTGTTGCAACTAATGAAAAACTGTTTTTT. This encodes CASSPRDTVATNEKLFF.

The chain recombines TRBV5-4 with TRBJ2-7; TRBD2 aligns across 8 bases. The V and J ends lost 5 bases and 1 base, in that order; junction bases with no gene match: 8. The CDR3 length is 15 residues. Germline V gene data show CDR1 as SGHNT and CDR2 as YYREEE (reference sequence). The CDR3: CASSFSGKGSYEQYF. In DNA, the CDR3 is TGTGCCAGCAGTTTTAGCGGGAAGGGGTCCTACGAGCAGTACTTC.

The rearrangement joins TRBV4-1 to TRBJ1-3; 8 nucleotides agree with TRBD1. V gave up 3 bases and J gave up 0 bases; unmatched junction bases: 7. The germline V gene encodes CDR1 MGHRA and CDR2 YSYEKL. This CDR3 has 17 residues. Here the CDR3 reads CASSQDRAASSGNTIYF. The CDR3 DNA sequence: TGCGCCAGCAGCCAGGACAGGGCGGCTAGCTCTGGAAACACCATATATTTT.

CDR3 loop: CSATDRAEAFF. The CDR3 nucleotides read TGCAGTGCTACGGATCGGGCTGAAGCTTTCTTT. The rearrangement links TRBV20-1 to TRBJ1-1; D not certain. Germline lookup yields CDR1 DFQATT and CDR2 SNEGSKA (reference sequence). This CDR3 has 11 residues. Trimming took off 4 bases at V and 6 bases at J, with 9 bases between the two ends.